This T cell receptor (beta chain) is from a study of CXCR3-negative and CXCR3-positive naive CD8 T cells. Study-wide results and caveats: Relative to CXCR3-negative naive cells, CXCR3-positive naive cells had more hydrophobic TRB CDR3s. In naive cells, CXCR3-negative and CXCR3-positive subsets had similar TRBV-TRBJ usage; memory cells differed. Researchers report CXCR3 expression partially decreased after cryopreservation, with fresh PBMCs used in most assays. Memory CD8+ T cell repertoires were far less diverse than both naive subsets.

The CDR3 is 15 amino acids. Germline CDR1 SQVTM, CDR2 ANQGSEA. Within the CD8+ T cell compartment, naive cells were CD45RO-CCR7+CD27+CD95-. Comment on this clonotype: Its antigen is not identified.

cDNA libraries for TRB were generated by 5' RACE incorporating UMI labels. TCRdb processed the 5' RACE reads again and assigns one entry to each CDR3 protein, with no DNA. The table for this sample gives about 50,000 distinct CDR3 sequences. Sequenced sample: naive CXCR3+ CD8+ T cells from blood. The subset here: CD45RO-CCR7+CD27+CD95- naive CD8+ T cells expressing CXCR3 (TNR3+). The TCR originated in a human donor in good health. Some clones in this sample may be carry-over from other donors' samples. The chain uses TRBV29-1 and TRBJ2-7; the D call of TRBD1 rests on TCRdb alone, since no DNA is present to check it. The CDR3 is CSVLSGTGGTYEQYF.